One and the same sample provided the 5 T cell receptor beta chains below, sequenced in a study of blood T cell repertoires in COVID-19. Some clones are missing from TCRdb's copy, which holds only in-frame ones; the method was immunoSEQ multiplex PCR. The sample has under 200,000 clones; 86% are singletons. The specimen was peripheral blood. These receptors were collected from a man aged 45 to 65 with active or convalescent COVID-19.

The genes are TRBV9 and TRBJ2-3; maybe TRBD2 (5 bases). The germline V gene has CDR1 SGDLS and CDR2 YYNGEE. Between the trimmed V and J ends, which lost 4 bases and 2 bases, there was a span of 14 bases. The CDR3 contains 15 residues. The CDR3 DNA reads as TGTGCCAGCAGCCCTCACGTAGCGACCACAGATACGCAGTATTTT. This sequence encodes CASSPHVATTDTQYF.

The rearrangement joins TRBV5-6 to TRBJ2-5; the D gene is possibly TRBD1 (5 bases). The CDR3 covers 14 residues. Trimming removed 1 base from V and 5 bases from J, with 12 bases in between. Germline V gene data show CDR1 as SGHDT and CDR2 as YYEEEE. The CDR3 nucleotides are TGTGCCAGCAGCTTGCAAGGGGTGAGGGAGACCCAGTACTTC. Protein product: CASSLQGVRETQYF.

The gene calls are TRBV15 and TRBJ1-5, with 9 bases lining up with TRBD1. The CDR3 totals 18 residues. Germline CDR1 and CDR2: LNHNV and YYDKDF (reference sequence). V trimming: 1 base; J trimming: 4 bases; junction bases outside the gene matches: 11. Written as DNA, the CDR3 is TGTGCCACCAGCAGAGGGAGGATAGGACAGGGGATTAATCAGCCCCAGCATTTT. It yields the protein CATSRGRIGQGINQPQHF.

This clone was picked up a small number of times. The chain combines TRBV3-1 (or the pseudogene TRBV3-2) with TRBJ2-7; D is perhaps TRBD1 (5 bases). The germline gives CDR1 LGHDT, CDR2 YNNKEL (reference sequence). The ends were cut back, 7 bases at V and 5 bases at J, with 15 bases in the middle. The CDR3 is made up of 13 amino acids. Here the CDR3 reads CASTKRGTDEQYF. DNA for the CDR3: TGTGCCAGCACCAAAAGGGGAACCGACGAGCAGTACTTC.

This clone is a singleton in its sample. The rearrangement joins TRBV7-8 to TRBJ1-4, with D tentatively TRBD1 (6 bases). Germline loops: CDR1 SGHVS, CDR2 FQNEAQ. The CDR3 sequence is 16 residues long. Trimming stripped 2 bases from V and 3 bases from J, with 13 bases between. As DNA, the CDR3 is TGTGCCAGCAGCTTAAACTTGAAGGGGGCTAATGAAAAACTGTTTTTT. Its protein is CASSLNLKGANEKLFF. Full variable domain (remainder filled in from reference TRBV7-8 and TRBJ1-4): GAGVSQSPRYKVAKRGQDVALRCDPISGHVSLFWYQQALGQGPEFLTYFQNEAQLDKSGLPSDRFFAERPEGSVSTLKIQRTQQEDSAVYLCASSLNLKGANEKLFFGSGTQLSVL.